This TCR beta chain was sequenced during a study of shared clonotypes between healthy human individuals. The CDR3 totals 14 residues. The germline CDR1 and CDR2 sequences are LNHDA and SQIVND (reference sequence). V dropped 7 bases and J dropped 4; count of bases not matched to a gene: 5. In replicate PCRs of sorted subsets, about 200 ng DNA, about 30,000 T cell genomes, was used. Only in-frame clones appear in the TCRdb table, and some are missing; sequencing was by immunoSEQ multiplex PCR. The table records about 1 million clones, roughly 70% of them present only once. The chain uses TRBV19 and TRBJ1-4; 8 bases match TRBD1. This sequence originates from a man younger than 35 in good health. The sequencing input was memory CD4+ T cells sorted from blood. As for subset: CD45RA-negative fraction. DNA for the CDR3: TGTGCCAGTAAGGATACAGGGGGTAATGAAAAACTGTTTTTT. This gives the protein CASKDTGGNEKLFF.